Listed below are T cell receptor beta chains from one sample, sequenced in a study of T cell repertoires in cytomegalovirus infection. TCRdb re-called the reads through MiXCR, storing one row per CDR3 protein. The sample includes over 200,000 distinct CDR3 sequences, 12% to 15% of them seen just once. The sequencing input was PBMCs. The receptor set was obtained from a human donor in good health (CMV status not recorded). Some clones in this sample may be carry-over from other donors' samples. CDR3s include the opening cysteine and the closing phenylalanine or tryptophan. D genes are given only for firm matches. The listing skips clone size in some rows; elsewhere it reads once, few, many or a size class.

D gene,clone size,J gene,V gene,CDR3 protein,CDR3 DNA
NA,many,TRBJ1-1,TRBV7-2,CASSSPRANTEAFF,TGTGCCAGCAGCTCCCCAAGGGCGAACACTGAAGCTTTCTTT
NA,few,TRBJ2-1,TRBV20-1,CSARDPSHNEQFF,TGCAGTGCTAGAGATCCTAGCCACAATGAGCAGTTCTTC
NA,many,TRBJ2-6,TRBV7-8,CASSLLGGQFGANVLTF,TGTGCCAGCAGCTTACTAGGCGGACAGTTTGGGGCCAACGTCCTGACTTTC
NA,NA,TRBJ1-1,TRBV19,CASSDRPYTEAFF,TGTGCCAGTAGTGACAGACCCTACACTGAAGCTTTCTTT
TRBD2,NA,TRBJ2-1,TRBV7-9,CASSLDGTSGFYNEQFF,TGTGCCAGCAGCTTAGATGGGACTAGCGGGTTTTACAATGAGCAGTTCTTC
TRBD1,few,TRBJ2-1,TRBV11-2,CASSSRFRDRGQLWNEQFF,TGTGCCAGCAGCTCGCGATTCCGGGACAGGGGGCAATTATGGAATGAGCAGTTCTTC
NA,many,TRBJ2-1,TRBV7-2,CASSLALGRSYNEQFF,TGTGCCAGCAGCTTAGCGCTAGGCAGATCCTACAATGAGCAGTTCTTC
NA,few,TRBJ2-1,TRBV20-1,CSARGRVDYNEQFF,TGCAGTGCCAGAGGCAGGGTAGACTACAATGAGCAGTTCTTC
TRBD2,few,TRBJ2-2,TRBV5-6,CASSRGSGANTGELFF,TGTGCCAGCAGCCGGGGGAGCGGGGCAAACACCGGGGAGCTGTTTTTT
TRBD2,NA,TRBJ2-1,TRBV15,CATSRDHSGRLSEQFF,TGTGCCACCAGCAGAGATCATAGCGGGAGGTTAAGTGAGCAGTTCTTC
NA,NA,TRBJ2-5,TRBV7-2,CARSLLVVQETQYF,TGTGCCAGAAGCTTATTGGTAGTCCAAGAGACCCAGTACTTC
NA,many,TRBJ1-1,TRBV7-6,CASSSSGFRVANTEAFF,TGTGCCAGCAGCTCATCTGGGTTTAGGGTTGCGAACACTGAAGCTTTCTTT
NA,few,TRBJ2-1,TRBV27,CASSGTPYNEQFF,TGTGCCAGCAGTGGGACACCCTACAATGAGCAGTTCTTC
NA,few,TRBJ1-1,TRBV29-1,CSVARLNTEAFF,TGCAGCGTTGCGAGGCTCAACACTGAAGCTTTCTTT
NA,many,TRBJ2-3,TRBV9,CASSAVGDTQYF,TGTGCCAGCAGCGCCGTGGGAGATACGCAGTATTTT
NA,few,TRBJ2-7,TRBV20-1,CSARSGYEQYF,TGCAGTGCTAGATCAGGGTACGAGCAGTACTTC
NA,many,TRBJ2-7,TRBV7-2,CASSARTASSYEQYF,TGTGCCAGCAGCGCCCGGACGGCCAGCTCCTACGAGCAGTACTTC
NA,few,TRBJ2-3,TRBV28,CASSLGNRGTDTQYF,TGTGCCAGCAGTTTAGGAAACAGAGGCACAGATACGCAGTATTTT
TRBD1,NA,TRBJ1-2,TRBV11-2,CASSLGRPGGFYGYTF,TGTGCCAGCAGCTTAGGCCGGCCAGGGGGCTTCTATGGCTACACCTTC
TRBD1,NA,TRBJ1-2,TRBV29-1,CSVEVDRDYDYGYTF,TGCAGCGTTGAGGTTGACAGGGATTATGACTATGGCTACACCTTC
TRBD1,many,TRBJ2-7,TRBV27,CASSSSGQAYEQYF,TGTGCCAGCAGTTCCTCAGGACAGGCCTACGAGCAGTACTTC
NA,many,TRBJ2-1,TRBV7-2,CASSLVAAEQFF,TGTGCCAGCAGCTTAGTAGCGGCTGAGCAGTTCTTC
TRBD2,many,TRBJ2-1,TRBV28,CASSQLAGGINEQFF,TGTGCCAGCAGCCAACTAGCGGGAGGTATCAATGAGCAGTTCTTC